This TCR beta chain was identified in a study of cytomegalovirus exposure and HLA in healthy donors. Points from the study as a whole: For most TCR sequences rarity was the rule, although some public TCRs occurred in many donors. The study listed under 200 cytomegalovirus-associated TCR beta chains. Later examination showed HLA-associated TCR beta chains had greater clonal expansion than equally common others.

As regards this clone: The antigen is unknown.

The PCR contained 60 Vbeta and 13 Jbeta primers. Profiling relied on immunoSEQ multiplex PCR, and the TCRdb table lists in-frame clones only, not all of them. The sample includes about 140,000 clones, roughly three quarters of them seen just once. The TCR was taken from a female donor in good health and CMV-seronegative. The sample comprised PBMCs.

The DNA for the CDR3 is TGTGCCAGCAGCTTGAAGGGACAGGGGAATTCACCCCTCCACTTT. This translates into CASSLKGQGNSPLHF. The rearrangement links TRBV7-6 to TRBJ1-6; 10 bases fit TRBD1. CDR1 is SGHVS, CDR2 FNYEAQ, per germline. This CDR3 contains 15 residues. V gave up 3 bases and J gave up 7 bases; unmatched junction bases: 3.